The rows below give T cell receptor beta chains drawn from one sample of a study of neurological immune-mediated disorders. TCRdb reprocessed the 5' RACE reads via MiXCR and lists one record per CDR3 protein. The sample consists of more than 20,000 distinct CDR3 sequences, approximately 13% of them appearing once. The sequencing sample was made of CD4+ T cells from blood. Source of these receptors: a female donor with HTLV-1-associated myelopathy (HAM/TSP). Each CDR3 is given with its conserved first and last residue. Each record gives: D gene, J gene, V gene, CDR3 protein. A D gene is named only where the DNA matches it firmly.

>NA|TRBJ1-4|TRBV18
CASSPDSNEKLFF
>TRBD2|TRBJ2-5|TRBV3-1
CASSQVAGLGETQYF
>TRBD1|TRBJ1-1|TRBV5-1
CASSLMGQGGTEAFF
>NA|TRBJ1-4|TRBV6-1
CASSEALTGTATNEKLFF
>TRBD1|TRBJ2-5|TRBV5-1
CASSSTGEIQETQYF
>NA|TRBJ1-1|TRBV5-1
CASSLGRDNTEAFF
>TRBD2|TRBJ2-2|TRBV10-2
CASSVVAGVTGELFF
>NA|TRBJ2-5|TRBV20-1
CSASPGWGLDETQYF
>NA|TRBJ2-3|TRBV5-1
CASSLGSSTDTQYF
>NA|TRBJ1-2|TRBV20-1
CSAPTGDAAGYTF
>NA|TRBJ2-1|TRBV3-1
CASSPRSNEQFF
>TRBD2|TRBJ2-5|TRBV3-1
CASSQGLAGVDGETQYF
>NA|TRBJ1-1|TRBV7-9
CASSWGHKNTEAFF
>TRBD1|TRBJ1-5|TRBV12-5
CASGLLDRFQPQHF
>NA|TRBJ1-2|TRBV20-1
CSAYPGPPSGYTF
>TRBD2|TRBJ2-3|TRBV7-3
CASSFGGGTDTQYF
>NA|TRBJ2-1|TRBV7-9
CASSLSVSEQFF
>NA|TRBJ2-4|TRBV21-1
CASSRGIGQGAKNIQYF
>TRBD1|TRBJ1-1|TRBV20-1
CSARPGGSGVYTEAFF
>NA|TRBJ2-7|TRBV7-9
CASSLEGGGEQYF
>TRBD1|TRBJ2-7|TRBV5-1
CASSLQGAEEEQYF
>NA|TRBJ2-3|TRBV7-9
CASSLAGTPRTDTQYF